This T cell receptor (beta chain) came from a study of blood T cell repertoires in COVID-19. Worth noting for this clone: The junction shows a germline mismatch at one end, possibly a read error. The sample has other DNA sequences that encode this CDR3 too.

Repertoires were generated with immunoSEQ multiplex PCR, while TCRdb's copy carries only in-frame clones and drops some. The table lists about 160,000 clones, approximately 87% of them singletons, with 10% in the top ten. CDR1 LGHDT and CDR2 YNNKEL come from the germline V gene (reference sequence). The CDR3 runs 15 residues. This sequence joins TRBV3-1 (or the pseudogene TRBV3-2) and TRBJ2-3, with TRBD2 identical over 9 bases. Material for sequencing was peripheral blood. This receptor was obtained from a woman between 65 and 79 years old with COVID-19, enrolled during active disease. Written as DNA, the CDR3 is TGTGCCAGCAGTCAAGCGGGGGGACACACAGATACGCAGTATTTT. Translating gives CASSQAGGHTDTQYF.